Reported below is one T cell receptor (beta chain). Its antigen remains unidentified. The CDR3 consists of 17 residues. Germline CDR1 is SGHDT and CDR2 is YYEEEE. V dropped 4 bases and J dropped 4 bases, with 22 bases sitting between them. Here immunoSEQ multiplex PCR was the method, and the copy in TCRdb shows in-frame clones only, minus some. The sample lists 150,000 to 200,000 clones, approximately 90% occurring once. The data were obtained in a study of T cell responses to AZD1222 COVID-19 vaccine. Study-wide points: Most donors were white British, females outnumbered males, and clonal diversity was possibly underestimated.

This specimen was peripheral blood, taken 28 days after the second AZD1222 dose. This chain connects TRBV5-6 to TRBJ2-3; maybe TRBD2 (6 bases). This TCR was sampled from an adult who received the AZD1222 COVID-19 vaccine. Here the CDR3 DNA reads TGTGCCAGCAGCCCACGGCCCTTCCTAGCGTCCGCAGATACGCAGTATTTT. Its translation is CASSPRPFLASADTQYF. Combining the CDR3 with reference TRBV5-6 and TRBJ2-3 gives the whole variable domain DAGVTQSPTHLIKTRGQQVTLRCSPKSGHDTVSWYQQALGQGPQFIFQYYEEEERQRGNFPDRFSGHQFPNYSSELNVNALLLGDSALYLCASSPRPFLASADTQYFGPGTRLTVL.